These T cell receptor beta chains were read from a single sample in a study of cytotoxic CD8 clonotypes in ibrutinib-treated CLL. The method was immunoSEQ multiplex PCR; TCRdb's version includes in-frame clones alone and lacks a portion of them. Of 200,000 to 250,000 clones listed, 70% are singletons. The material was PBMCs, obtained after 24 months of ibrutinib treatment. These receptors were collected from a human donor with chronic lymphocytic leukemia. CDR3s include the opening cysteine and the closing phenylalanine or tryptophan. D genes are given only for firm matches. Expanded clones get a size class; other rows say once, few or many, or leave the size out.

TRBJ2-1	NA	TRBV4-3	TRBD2	TGCGCCAGCAGCCAAGCAGGACTAGCTGATGAGCAGTTCTTC	CASSQAGLADEQFF
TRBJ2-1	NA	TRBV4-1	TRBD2	TGCGCCAGCAGTGCAGAGGGTAGCGGGAGTTTGAATGAGCAGTTCTTC	CASSAEGSGSLNEQFF
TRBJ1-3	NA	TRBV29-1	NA	TGCAGCGTTTATGCTCCGGACGGGACGGTCTCTGGAAACACCATATATTTT	CSVYAPDGTVSGNTIYF
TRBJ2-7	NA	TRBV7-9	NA	TGTGCCAGCAGTCACGGCGGTTTGAACGAGCAGTACTTC	CASSHGGLNEQYF
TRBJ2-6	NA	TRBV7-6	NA	TGTGCCAGCAGCTTAATGCTCGGGCAGTCCGGGGCCAACGTCCTGACTTTC	CASSLMLGQSGANVLTF
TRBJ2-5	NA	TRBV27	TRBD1	TGTGCCAGCAGCTCAAGAAGGACAGGGCGAGAGACCCAGTACTTC	CASSSRRTGRETQYF
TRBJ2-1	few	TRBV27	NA	TGTGCCAGCAGTGCAACTGGATATTCCTACAATGAGCAGTTCTTC	CASSATGYSYNEQFF
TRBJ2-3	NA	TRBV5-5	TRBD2	TGTGCCAGCAGCACTCTAGCGGGAGGGCTGGATACGCAGTATTTT	CASSTLAGGLDTQYF
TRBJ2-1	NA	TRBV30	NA	TGTGCCTGGAATCCAGGGGAGCTAGCGTGGGAGCAGTTCTTC	CAWNPGELAWEQFF
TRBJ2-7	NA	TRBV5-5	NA	TGTGCCAGCAGCCTTGACCTTTTCGTGACCGAGCAGTACTTC	CASSLDLFVTEQYF
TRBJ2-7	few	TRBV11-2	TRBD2	TGTGCCAGCAGCCGCGAGGTTAGCGGGCTCATCTCGTCGTACTTC	CASSREVSGLISSYF
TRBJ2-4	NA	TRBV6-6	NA	TGTGCCAGCAGTGCCTCTATGACCATTCAGTACTTC	CASSASMTIQYF
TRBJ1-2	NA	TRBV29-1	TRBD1	TGCAGCGCCGGGGACAGGGGGACCTCTAACTATGGCTACACCTTC	CSAGDRGTSNYGYTF
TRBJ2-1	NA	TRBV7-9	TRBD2	TGTGCCAGCAGCCAACTGGGCGCTAGCGGGAACGACAATGAGCAGTTCTTC	CASSQLGASGNDNEQFF
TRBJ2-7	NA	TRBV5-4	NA	TGTGCTACTCCGGGACTTAACTACGAGCAGTACTTC	CATPGLNYEQYF
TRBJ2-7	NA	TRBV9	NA	TGTGCCAGCAGCGTAAGTACGAAGACGGGAGAGCAGTACTTC	CASSVSTKTGEQYF
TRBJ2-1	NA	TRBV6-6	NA	TGTGCCAGCAGTTTCCTGGACGCGGGGTCGTTCTTC	CASSFLDAGSFF
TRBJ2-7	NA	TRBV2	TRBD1	TGTGCCAGTGGACAGGGGGAGGCCTACGAGCAGTACTTC	CASGQGEAYEQYF
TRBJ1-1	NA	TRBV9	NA	TGTGCCAGCAGCCCCCCTGGGGGGTGGGGAACTGAAGCTTTCTTT	CASSPPGGWGTEAFF
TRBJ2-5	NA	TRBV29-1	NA	TGCAGCGTTGTTGAGGACGAAGAGACCCAGTACTTC	CSVVEDEETQYF
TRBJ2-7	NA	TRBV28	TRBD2	TGTGCCAGCAGTTCTCCGTCCACTAGCGGGAGGGTCCTTAGCTCCTACGAGCAGTACTTC	CASSSPSTSGRVLSSYEQYF
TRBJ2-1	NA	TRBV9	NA	TGTGCCAGCAGCGTAGCCGAGACTAGGATAGCCCATGAGCAGTTCTTC	CASSVAETRIAHEQFF
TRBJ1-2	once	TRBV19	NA	TGTGCCAGTACCCTCACGGCAGACTATGGCTACACCTTC	CASTLTADYGYTF
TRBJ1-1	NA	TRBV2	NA	TGTGCCAGCATTCGAACGGTGAACACTGAAGCTTTCTTT	CASIRTVNTEAFF
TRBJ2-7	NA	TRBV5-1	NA	TGCGCCAGCAGCCTATGGACTCCCCCGGTGGTAGACGAGCAGTACTTC	CASSLWTPPVVDEQYF